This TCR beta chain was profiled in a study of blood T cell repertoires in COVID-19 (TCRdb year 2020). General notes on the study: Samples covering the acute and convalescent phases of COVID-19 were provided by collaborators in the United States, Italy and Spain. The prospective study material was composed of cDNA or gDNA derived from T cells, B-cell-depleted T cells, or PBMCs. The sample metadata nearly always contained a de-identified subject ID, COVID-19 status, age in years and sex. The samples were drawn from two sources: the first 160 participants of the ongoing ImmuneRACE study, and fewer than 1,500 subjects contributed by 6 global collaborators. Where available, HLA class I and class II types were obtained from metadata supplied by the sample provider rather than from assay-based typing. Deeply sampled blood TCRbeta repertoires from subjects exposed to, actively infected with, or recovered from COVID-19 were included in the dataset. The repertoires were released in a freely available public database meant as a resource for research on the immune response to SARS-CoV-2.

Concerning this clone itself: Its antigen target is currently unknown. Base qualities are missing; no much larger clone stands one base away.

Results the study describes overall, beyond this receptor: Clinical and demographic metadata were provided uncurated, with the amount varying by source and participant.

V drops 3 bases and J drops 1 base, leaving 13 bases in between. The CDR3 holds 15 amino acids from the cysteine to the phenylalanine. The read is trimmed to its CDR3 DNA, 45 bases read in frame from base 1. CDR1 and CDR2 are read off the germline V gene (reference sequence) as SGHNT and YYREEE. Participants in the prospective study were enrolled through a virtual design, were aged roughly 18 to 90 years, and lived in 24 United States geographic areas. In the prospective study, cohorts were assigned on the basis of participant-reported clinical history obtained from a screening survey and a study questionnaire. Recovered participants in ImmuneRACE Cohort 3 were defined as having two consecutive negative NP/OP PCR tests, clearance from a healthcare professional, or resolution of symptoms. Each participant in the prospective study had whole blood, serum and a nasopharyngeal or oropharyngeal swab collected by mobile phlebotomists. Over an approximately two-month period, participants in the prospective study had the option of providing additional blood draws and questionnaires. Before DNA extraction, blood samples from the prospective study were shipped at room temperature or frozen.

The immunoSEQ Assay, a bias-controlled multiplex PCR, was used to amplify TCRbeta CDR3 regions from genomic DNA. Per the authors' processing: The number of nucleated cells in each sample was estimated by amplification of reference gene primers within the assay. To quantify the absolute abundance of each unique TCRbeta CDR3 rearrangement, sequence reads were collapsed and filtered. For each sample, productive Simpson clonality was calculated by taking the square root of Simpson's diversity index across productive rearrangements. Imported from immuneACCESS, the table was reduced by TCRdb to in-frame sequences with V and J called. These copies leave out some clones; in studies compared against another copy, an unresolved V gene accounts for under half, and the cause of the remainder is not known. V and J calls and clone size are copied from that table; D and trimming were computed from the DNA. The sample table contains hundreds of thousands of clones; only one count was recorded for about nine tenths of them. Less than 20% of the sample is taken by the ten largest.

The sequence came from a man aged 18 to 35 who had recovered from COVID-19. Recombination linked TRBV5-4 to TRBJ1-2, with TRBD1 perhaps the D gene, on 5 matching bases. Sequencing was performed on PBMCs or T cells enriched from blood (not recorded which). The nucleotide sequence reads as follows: TGTGCCAGCAGCTCGGAGGGGCAGCGTAACTATGGCTACACCTTC. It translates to CASSSEGQRNYGYTF.